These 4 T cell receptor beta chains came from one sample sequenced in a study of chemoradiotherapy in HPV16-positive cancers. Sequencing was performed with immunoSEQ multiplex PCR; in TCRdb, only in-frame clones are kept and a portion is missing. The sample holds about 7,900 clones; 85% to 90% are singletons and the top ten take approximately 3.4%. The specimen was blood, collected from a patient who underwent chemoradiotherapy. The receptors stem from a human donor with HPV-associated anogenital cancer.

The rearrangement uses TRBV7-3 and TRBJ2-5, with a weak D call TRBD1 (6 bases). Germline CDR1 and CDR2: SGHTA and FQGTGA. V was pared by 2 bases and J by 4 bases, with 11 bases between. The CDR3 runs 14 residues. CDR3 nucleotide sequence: TGTGCCAGCAGCTTAGTACAGGGAGCAGAGACCCAGTACTTC. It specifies CASSLVQGAETQYF. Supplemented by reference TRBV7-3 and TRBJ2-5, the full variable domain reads GAGVSQTPSNKVTEKGKYVELRCDPISGHTALYWYRQSLGQGPEFLIYFQGTGAADDSGLPNDRFFAVRPEGSVSTLKIQRTERGDSAVYLCASSLVQGAETQYFGPGTRLLVL.

The CDR3: CASSFLAGPPLNTGELFF. CDR3 nucleotide sequence: TGTGCCAGCAGCTTTCTAGCGGGTCCGCCTCTGAACACCGGGGAGCTGTTTTTT. This chain uses TRBV9 with TRBJ2-2, with 8 bases aligning to TRBD2. CDR3 length equals 18 residues. The germline V gene has CDR1 SGDLS and CDR2 YYNGEE. V lost 4 bases, J lost 1 base, and 12 bases stayed unmatched. Based on the CDR3 plus reference TRBV9 and TRBJ2-2, the full variable domain is DSGVTQTPKHLITATGQRVTLRCSPRSGDLSVYWYQQSLDQGLQFLIQYYNGEERAKGNILERFSAQQFPDLHSELNLSSLELGDSALYFCASSFLAGPPLNTGELFFGEGSRLTVL.

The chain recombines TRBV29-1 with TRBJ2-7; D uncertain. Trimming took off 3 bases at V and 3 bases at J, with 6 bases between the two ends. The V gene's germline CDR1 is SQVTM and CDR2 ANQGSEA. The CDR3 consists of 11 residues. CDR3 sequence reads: CSVEQSYEQYF. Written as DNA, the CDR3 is TGCAGCGTTGAGCAGAGCTACGAGCAGTACTTC.

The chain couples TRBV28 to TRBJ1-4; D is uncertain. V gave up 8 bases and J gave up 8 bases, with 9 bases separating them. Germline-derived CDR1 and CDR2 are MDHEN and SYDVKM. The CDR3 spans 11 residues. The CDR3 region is CASRLHEKLFF. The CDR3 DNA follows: TGTGCCAGCCGCCTCCACGAAAAACTGTTTTTT.